This T cell receptor beta chain comes out of a study of T cell responses to AZD1222 COVID-19 vaccine. About the study: Doses given second, at about 4 or about 12 weeks, were pooled.

Germline assignment: CDR1 LNHDA and CDR2 SQIVND (reference sequence). CDR3 length: 16 amino acids. J was trimmed by 0 bases and V by 3 bases; bases with no gene match: 4. TCRdb keeps only in-frame clones here, not all; method: immunoSEQ multiplex PCR. The sample consists of 110,000 to 150,000 clones, approximately 94% of them appearing once. The clonotype was recovered from an adult in good health. Sequenced here: peripheral blood, sampled on day 0 of AZD1222 vaccination. The chain joins TRBV19 to TRBJ2-3; TRBD2 matches at 9 bases. CDR3 coding DNA: TGTGCCAGTAGTATCGGCGGGGGGGCGAGCACAGATACGCAGTATTTT. This translates into CASSIGGGASTDTQYF. The variable domain in full, with the rest retrieved from reference TRBV19 and TRBJ2-3, is DGGITQSPKYLFRKEGQNVTLSCEQNLNHDAMYWYRQDPGQGLRLIYYSQIVNDFQKGDIAEGYSVSREKKESFPLTVTSAQKNPTAFYLCASSIGGGASTDTQYFGPGTRLTVL.